Following are 30 T cell receptor beta chains from one sample sequenced in a study of shared clonotypes between healthy human individuals. Generated by immunoSEQ multiplex PCR, the TCRdb table keeps only in-frame clones and is missing some. The profile shows about 110,000 clones, approximately 70% of them singletons. The material sequenced was memory CD8+ T cells sorted from blood. Subset meaning: CD45RO+ cells pooled with CCR7-negative TemRA cells. These receptors all come from a woman in her thirties in good health.

A few counts support this clone. Other DNA variants within this sample encode the same CDR3. This rearrangement joins TRBV2 to TRBJ2-5, with 7 bases lining up with TRBD2. The V gene's germline CDR1 is SNHLY and CDR2 FYNNEI. This CDR3 spans 15 amino acids. Trimming removed 4 bases from V and 2 bases from J; junction bases left unmatched: 7. The CDR3 protein is CASSGEGQGQETQYF. The CDR3 DNA is TGTGCCAGCAGTGGGGAGGGTCAAGGGCAAGAGACCCAGTACTTC. The whole variable domain, remainder taken from reference TRBV2 and TRBJ2-5, is EPEVTQTPSHQVTQMGQEVILRCVPISNHLYFYWYRQILGQKVEFLVSFYNNEISEKSEIFDDQFSVERPDGSNFTLKIRSTKLEDSAMYFCASSGEGQGQETQYFGPGTRLLVL.

The chain combines TRBV19 with TRBJ1-1; TRBD1 agrees at 9 bases. This CDR3 is 16 amino acids long. The germline gives CDR1 LNHDA, CDR2 SQIVND (reference sequence). The V and J ends lost 9 bases and 1 base, in that order; junction bases with no gene match: 12. CDR3 nucleotides: TGTGCCAGCATGCCGGGACAGGGTTTTTGGAACACTGAAGCTTTCTTT. Translation gives CASMPGQGFWNTEAFF.

This chain uses TRBV18 with TRBJ1-6; 8 bases align to TRBD1. CDR1 is KGHSH and CDR2 is LQKENI in the germline V gene. With V trimmed by 1 base and J by 6 bases, 2 bases remained unmatched. CDR3 length equals 15 residues. The CDR3 nucleotides are TGTGCCAGCTCACCACGAACAGGGGGTAATTCACCCCTCCACTTT. Amino acids: CASSPRTGGNSPLHF. Combining the CDR3 with reference TRBV18 and TRBJ1-6 gives the whole variable domain NAGVMQNPRHLVRRRGQEARLRCSPMKGHSHVYWYRQLPEEGLKFMVYLQKENIIDESGMPKERFSAEFPKEGPSILRIQQVVRGDSAAYFCASSPRTGGNSPLHFGNGTRLTVT.

This clone is termed large. The CDR3 loop is CSVELNTEAFF. For the CDR3, the DNA is TGCAGCGTTGAGCTGAACACTGAAGCTTTCTTT. This chain uses TRBV29-1 with TRBJ1-1; D is unclear. Per germline, CDR1 SQVTM and CDR2 ANQGSEA. CDR3 length: 11 residues. Trimming took 3 bases from V and 0 from J, leaving 2 bases between them.

This clone was picked up a small number of times. The junction differs from germline at one of its ends, possibly a read error. The chain has TRBV7-6 and TRBJ2-7; D is unresolved. The CDR3 totals 13 residues. The germline V gene encodes CDR1 SGHVS and CDR2 FNYEAQ. The CDR3 DNA is TGTGCCAGCAGCTTAGGGACCTCCGACGAGCAGTACTTC. Protein product: CASSLGTSDEQYF.

The chain recombines TRBV11-2 with TRBJ1-3; 8 bases are a match to TRBD1. The J segment lost 4 bases and the V segment lost 5 bases, leaving 10 bases of the junction unmatched. Germline V lookup: CDR1 SGHAT, CDR2 FQNNGV. The CDR3 length is 16 residues. CDR3 region: CASSARDRSWGNTIYF. CDR3 coding DNA: TGTGCCAGCAGCGCACGGGACAGGTCGTGGGGAAACACCATATATTTT. Supplemented by reference TRBV11-2 and TRBJ1-3, the full variable domain reads EAGVAQSPRYKIIEKRQSVAFWCNPISGHATLYWYQQILGQGPKLLIQFQNNGVVDDSQLPKDRFSAERLKGVDSTLKIQPAKLEDSAVYLCASSARDRSWGNTIYFGEGSWLTVV.

This clone was counted a single time. This sample also contains other DNA sequences that code for the same CDR3. Here the CDR3 DNA reads TGTGCCAGCAGCCAAAAGGGCGTGGGCACTGAAGCTTTCTTT. Encoded protein: CASSQKGVGTEAFF. The chain recombines TRBV7-2 with TRBJ1-1; D not certain. The germline CDR1 and CDR2 sequences are SGHTA and FQGNSA. CDR3 size: 14 residues. The V end lost 5 bases, the J end lost 4 bases, and 14 bases lay between the germline ends.

J is TRBJ1-2 and V is TRBV5-1; D call uncertain. The CDR3 totals 16 residues. V was clipped by 0 bases and J by 5 bases, with 17 bases between them. Germline V gives CDR1 SGHRS, CDR2 YFSETQ. The CDR3 DNA reads as TGCGCCAGCAGCTTGGCCGTATATACTGGTTGGTATGGCTACACCTTC. Translating gives CASSLAVYTGWYGYTF.

The V call is TRBV5-1, the J call TRBJ2-5, with D unresolved. CDR1 is SGHRS and CDR2 is YFSETQ in the germline V gene. Trimming shortened V by 4 bases and J by 5 bases, and 6 bases separated the two germline ends. The CDR3 loop spans 11 amino acids. This chain's CDR3 is CASSPGETQYF. As DNA, the CDR3 is TGCGCCAGCAGCCCCGGGGAGACCCAGTACTTC.

The chain carries TRBV6-6 and TRBJ2-7; a weak D match, TRBD2 (5 bases). This CDR3 has 13 residues. Germline assignment: CDR1 MNHNY and CDR2 SVGAGI (reference sequence). V lost 5 bases to trimming and J lost 2 bases, with 10 bases between them. CDR3 nucleotides: TGTGCCAGCAGTCGCCTCGGGGCCTACGAGCAGTACTTC. Translation: CASSRLGAYEQYF.

This chain links TRBV5-1 with TRBJ2-7; either TRBD1 or TRBD2 may supply D (6 bases each). Germline CDR1 is SGHRS and CDR2 is YFSETQ. CDR3 length: 16 amino acids. The germline V and J ends were trimmed by 4 bases and 2 bases, with 19 bases remaining between them. CDR3 in DNA: TGCGCCAGCAGCAGGTTGGACGGGGGCACCCCCTACGAGCAGTACTTC. Its translation is CASSRLDGGTPYEQYF.

The chain links TRBV6-5 to TRBJ2-1; 8 bases map to TRBD1. V shed 2 bases, J shed 9 bases, and the junction held 9 bases outside the gene matches. There are 15 residues in the CDR3. Germline V gives CDR1 MNHEY, CDR2 SVGAGI. This CDR3 reads CASSYRQGALGEQFF. CDR3 coding DNA: TGTGCCAGCAGTTACCGGCAGGGGGCGCTGGGTGAGCAGTTCTTC.

The chain employs TRBV6-4 and TRBJ2-7; possible D gene TRBD2, 6 bases. Germline V CDR1 and CDR2: MRHNA, SNTAGT. V was pared by 10 bases and J by 3 bases, with 22 bases between. The CDR3 consists of 15 residues. The CDR3 coding sequence is TGTGCCACCTACGGGACTTTCTCCTTTCTCTACGAGCAGTACTTC. Its protein is CATYGTFSFLYEQYF.

The V and J genes are TRBV6-4 and TRBJ2-3, with 8 bases identical to TRBD1. The CDR3 length is 16 residues. V shed 5 bases and J 2 bases; nucleotides not matched to a gene: 9. CDR1 is MRHNA, CDR2 SNTAGT, per germline. The CDR3 DNA sequence: TGTGCCAGCAGTCCCCTCCGACAGGGGTCCACAGATACGCAGTATTTT. Translation gives CASSPLRQGSTDTQYF.

The rearrangement links TRBV15 to TRBJ1-4; D is undetermined. CDR3 length equals 15 residues. V dropped 2 bases and J dropped 8 bases, with 15 bases sitting between them. Germline V gene sequence: CDR1 LNHNV, CDR2 YYDKDF (reference sequence). CDR3 loop: CATSRPDKSREKLFF. For the CDR3, the DNA is TGTGCCACCAGCAGACCTGACAAGTCGAGGGAAAAACTGTTTTTT.

This chain links TRBV5-1 with TRBJ1-4; D gene uncertain. CDR1 and CDR2 (germline): SGHRS, YFSETQ. This CDR3 spans 14 amino acids. V lost 0 bases to trimming and J lost 0 bases, with 3 bases between them. CDR3 DNA sequence: TGCGCCAGCAGCTTGGCATCAACTAATGAAAAACTGTTTTTT. It encodes CASSLASTNEKLFF.

This rearrangement joins TRBV28 to TRBJ1-2; 8 nucleotides align to TRBD1. V shed 6 bases and J 2 bases; nucleotides not matched to a gene: 11. The CDR3 is 16 amino acids. The germline V gene encodes CDR1 MDHEN and CDR2 SYDVKM. The CDR3 region has the DNA TGTGCCAGCAGGCTTGTTCAGGGGGCTGCGAACTATGGCTACACCTTC. Translation gives CASRLVQGAANYGYTF.

The chain employs TRBV5-1 and TRBJ1-4; 8 bases are shared with TRBD1. The trim removed 1 base at V and 7 bases at J, leaving 6 bases unmatched. Looked up from germline, CDR1 is SGHRS and CDR2 is YFSETQ. The CDR3 covers 15 residues. The CDR3 DNA follows: TGCGCCAGCAGCTTGCGGCGACAGGGGAGTGAAAAACTGTTTTTT. The encoded protein is CASSLRRQGSEKLFF.

A few counts support this clone. J is TRBJ2-5 and V is TRBV19; D not resolved. The CDR3 has 11 residues. The V gene's germline CDR1 is LNHDA and CDR2 SQIVND (reference sequence). Trimming left V 5 bases short and J 3 bases short, with 4 bases between. The CDR3 region is CASSSEETQYF. Written as DNA, the CDR3 is TGTGCCAGTAGTTCTGAAGAGACCCAGTACTTC. Looking up the rest from reference TRBV19 and TRBJ2-5 gives the full variable domain: DGGITQSPKYLFRKEGQNVTLSCEQNLNHDAMYWYRQDPGQGLRLIYYSQIVNDFQKGDIAEGYSVSREKKESFPLTVTSAQKNPTAFYLCASSSEETQYFGPGTRLLVL.

This rearrangement joins TRBV28 to TRBJ1-2; no clear D. CDR3 length: 15 amino acids. The V gene's germline CDR1 is MDHEN and CDR2 SYDVKM. Trimming shortened V by 5 bases and J by 7 bases, and 20 bases separated the two germline ends. CDR3 bases: TGTGCCAGCAGTCTAGTTCTGACGGCGGGGTCTGGCTACACCTTC. This gives the protein CASSLVLTAGSGYTF.

The chain is built from TRBV6-6 and TRBJ1-5, with TRBD1 as a possible D gene (6 bases). This CDR3 is 16 amino acids long. Looked up from germline, CDR1 is MNHNY and CDR2 is SVGAGI (reference sequence). V dropped 0 bases and J dropped 3 bases, with 12 bases sitting between them. CDR3 residues: CASSYSTQGTNQPQHF. Here the CDR3 DNA reads TGTGCCAGCAGTTACTCGACGCAGGGGACCAATCAGCCCCAGCATTTT.

V and J are TRBV7-8 and TRBJ2-5; maybe TRBD2 (6 bases). The CDR3 extends over 14 amino acids. The germline V gene encodes CDR1 SGHVS and CDR2 FQNEAQ. V shed 5 bases and J shed 5 bases, with 15 bases lying between them. The CDR3 here is CASSPLGGGETQYF. CDR3 coding DNA: TGTGCCAGCAGCCCCCTCGGGGGTGGGGAGACCCAGTACTTC.

This clone was seen at least ten times. The V call is TRBV29-1, the J call TRBJ2-5, with 7 nucleotides matching TRBD2. V lost 3 bases and J lost 5; bases outside the gene matches: 15. The CDR3 loop spans 16 amino acids. Germline CDR1 SQVTM, CDR2 ANQGSEA. Here the CDR3 reads CSVDQQETGTTETQYF. The DNA for the CDR3 is TGCAGCGTTGACCAACAGGAGACCGGGACTACTGAGACCCAGTACTTC.

The chain carries TRBV5-1 and TRBJ2-1; maybe TRBD2 (6 bases). This CDR3 has 14 amino acids. V was clipped by 3 bases and J by 9 bases, with 16 bases between them. Germline values: CDR1 SGHRS, CDR2 YFSETQ. CDR3 amino acids: CASSSSGLISEQFF. CDR3 nucleotide sequence: TGCGCCAGCAGCTCTTCAGGACTAATCTCTGAGCAGTTCTTC.

This chain connects TRBV5-6 to TRBJ2-1; D may be TRBD1 (5 bases). Germline CDR1 and CDR2: SGHDT and YYEEEE. CDR3 size: 15 residues. Trimming removed 2 bases from V and 5 bases from J, with 14 bases in between. The chain's CDR3 is CASSFQGRYNNEQFF. The CDR3 DNA sequence: TGTGCCAGCAGCTTCCAGGGCAGGTACAACAATGAGCAGTTCTTC.

This clone was counted a single time. This chain links TRBV13 with TRBJ2-7; 8 bases are a match to TRBD2. The germline V gene encodes CDR1 PRHDT and CDR2 FYEKMQ (reference sequence). J lost 4 bases, V lost 2 bases, and 4 bases had no gene match. CDR3 length: 14 residues. The CDR3 here is CASSLHGRAYEQYF. In nucleotides, the CDR3 is TGTGCCAGCAGCTTACACGGGAGGGCTTACGAGCAGTACTTC.

The chain joins TRBV29-1 to TRBJ1-2; 12 nucleotides line up with TRBD1. CDR1 SQVTM and CDR2 ANQGSEA come from the germline V gene. V shed 5 bases and J 7 bases; nucleotides not matched to a gene: 5. This CDR3 contains 13 residues. CDR3 coding DNA: TGCAGCGTTAGTGGGACAGGGGGCGTTGGCTACACCTTC. The encoded protein is CSVSGTGGVGYTF.

The chain couples TRBV5-1 to TRBJ1-5, with 7 bases fitting TRBD1. The CDR3 is 14 amino acids. Germline-derived CDR1 and CDR2 are SGHRS and YFSETQ. Germline trimming cut 0 bases from V and 7 bases from J; bases unmatched to any gene: 4. In nucleotides, the CDR3 is TGCGCCAGCAGCTTGGCCCAGGGGGAGCAGCCCCAGCATTTT. Residues: CASSLAQGEQPQHF. The variable domain in full, with the rest retrieved from reference TRBV5-1 and TRBJ1-5, is KAGVTQTPRYLIKTRGQQVTLSCSPISGHRSVSWYQQTPGQGLQFLFEYFSETQRNKGNFPGRFSGRQFSNSRSEMNVSTLELGDSALYLCASSLAQGEQPQHFGDGTRLSIL.

The table lists this clone with a count of one. This chain connects TRBV27 to TRBJ2-1; a possible D gene is TRBD2 (5 bases). Per germline, CDR1 MNHEY and CDR2 SMNVEV (reference sequence). Trimming took off 4 bases at V and 5 bases at J, with 9 bases between the two ends. The CDR3 is 13 residues long. The CDR3 spells CASSYGENNEQFF. As DNA, the CDR3 is TGTGCCAGCAGTTACGGGGAAAACAATGAGCAGTTCTTC.

V and J are TRBV20-1 and TRBJ2-7; the D is unclear. Germline V gene sequence: CDR1 DFQATT, CDR2 SNEGSKA (reference sequence). The CDR3 totals 11 residues. Trimming cost V 6 bases and J 0 bases, with 6 bases left between them. In DNA form, the CDR3 reads TGCAGTGCAAAGAACTCCTACGAGCAGTACTTC. Its protein is CSAKNSYEQYF.